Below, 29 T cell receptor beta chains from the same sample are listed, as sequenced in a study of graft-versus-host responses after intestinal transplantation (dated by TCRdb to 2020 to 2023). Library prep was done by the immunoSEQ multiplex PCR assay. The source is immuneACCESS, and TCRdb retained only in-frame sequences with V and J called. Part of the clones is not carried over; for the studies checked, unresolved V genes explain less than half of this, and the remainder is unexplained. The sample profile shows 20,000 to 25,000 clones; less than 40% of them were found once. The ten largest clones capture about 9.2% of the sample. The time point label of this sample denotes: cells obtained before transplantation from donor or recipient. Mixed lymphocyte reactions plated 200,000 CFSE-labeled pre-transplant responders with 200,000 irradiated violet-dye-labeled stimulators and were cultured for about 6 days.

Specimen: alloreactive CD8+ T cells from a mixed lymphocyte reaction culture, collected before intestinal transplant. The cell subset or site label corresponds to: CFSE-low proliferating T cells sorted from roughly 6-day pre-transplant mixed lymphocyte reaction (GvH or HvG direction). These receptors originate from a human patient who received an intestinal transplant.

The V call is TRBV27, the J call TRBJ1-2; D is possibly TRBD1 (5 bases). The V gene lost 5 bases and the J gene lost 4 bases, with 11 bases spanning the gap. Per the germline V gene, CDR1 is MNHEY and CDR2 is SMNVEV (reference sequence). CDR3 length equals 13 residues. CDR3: CASSPIDSYGYTF. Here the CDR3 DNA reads TGTGCCAGCAGTCCGATCGACAGCTATGGCTACACCTTC.

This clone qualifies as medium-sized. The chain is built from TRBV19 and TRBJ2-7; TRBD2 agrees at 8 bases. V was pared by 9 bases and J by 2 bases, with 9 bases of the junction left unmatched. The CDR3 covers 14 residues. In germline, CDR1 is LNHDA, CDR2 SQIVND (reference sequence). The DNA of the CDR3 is TGTGCCAGCGCACCGGGACTAGGGCCCTACGAGCAGTACTTC. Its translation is CASAPGLGPYEQYF.

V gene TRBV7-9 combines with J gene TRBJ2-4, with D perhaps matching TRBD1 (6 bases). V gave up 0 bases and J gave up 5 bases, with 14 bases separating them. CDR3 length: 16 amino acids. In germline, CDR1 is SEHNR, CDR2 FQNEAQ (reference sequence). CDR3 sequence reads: CASSLALGAYENIQYF. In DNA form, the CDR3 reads TGTGCCAGCAGCTTAGCGCTGGGGGCGTATGAAAACATTCAGTACTTC.

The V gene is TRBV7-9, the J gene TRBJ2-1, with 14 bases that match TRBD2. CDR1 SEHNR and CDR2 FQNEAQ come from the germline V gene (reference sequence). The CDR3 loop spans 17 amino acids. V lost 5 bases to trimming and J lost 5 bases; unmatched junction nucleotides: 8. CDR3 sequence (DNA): TGTGCCAGCAGCCCTTGGACTAGCGGGGGGTATGACAATGAGCAGTTCTTC. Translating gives CASSPWTSGGYDNEQFF.

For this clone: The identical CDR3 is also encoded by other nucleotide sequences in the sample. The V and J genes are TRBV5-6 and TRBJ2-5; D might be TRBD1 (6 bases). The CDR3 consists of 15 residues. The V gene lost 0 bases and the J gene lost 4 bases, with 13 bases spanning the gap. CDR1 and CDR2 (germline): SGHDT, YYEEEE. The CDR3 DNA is TGTGCCAGCAGCTTGGGTGTGGGGGCGGGAGAGACCCAGTACTTC. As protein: CASSLGVGAGETQYF.

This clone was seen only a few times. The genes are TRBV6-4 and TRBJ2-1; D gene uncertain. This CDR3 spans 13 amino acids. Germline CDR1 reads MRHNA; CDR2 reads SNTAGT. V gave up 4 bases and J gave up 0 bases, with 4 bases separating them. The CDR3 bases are TGTGCCAGCAGTGCGGACTCCTACAATGAGCAGTTCTTC. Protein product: CASSADSYNEQFF.

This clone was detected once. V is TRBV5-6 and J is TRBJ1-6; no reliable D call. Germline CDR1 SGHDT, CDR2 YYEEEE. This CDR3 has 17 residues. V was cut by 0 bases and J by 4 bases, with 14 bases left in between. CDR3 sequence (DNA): TGTGCCAGCAGCTTGGAGGGAGGGTCTCCATATAATTCACCCCTCCACTTT. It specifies CASSLEGGSPYNSPLHF.

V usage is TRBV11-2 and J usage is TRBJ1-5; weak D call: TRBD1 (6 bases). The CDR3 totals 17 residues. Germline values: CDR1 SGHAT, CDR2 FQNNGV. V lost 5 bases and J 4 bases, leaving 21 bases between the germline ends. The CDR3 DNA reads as TGTGCCAGCAGCCCGCCTTCCACGGACAGTAGGAATCAGCCCCAGCATTTT. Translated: CASSPPSTDSRNQPQHF.

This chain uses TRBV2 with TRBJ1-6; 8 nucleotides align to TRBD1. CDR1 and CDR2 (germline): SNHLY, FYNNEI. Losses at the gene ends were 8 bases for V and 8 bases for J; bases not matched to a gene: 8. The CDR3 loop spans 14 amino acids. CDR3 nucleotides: TGTGCCAGCCTCCCGGGACAGGCATATTCACCCCTCCACTTT. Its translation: CASLPGQAYSPLHF.

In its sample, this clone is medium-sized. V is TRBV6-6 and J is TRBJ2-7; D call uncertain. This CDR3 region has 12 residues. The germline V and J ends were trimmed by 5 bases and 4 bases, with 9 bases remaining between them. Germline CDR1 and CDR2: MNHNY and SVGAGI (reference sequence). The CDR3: CASSPFSYEQYF. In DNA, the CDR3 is TGTGCCAGCAGTCCCTTCTCGTACGAGCAGTACTTC.

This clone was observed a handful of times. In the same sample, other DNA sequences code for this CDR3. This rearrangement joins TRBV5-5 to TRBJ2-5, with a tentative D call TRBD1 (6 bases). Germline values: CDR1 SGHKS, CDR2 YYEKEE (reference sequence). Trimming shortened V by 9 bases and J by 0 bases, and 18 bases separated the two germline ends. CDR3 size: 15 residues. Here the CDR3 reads CAIRGGGGYQETQYF. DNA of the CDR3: TGTGCCATCCGGGGTGGGGGCGGCTACCAAGAGACCCAGTACTTC.

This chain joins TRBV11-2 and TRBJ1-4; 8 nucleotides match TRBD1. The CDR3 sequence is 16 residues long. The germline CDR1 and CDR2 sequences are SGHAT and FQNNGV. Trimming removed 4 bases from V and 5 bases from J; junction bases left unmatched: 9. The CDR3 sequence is CASSSFYRDRNEKLFF. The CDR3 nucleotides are TGTGCCAGCAGCTCCTTTTATCGGGACAGGAATGAAAAACTGTTTTTT.

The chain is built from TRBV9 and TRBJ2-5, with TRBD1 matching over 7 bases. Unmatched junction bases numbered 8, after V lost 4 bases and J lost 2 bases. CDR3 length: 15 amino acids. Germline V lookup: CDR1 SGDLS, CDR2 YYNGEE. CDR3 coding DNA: TGTGCCAGCAGCCCGACAGGGTCTCCTCAAGAGACCCAGTACTTC. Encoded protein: CASSPTGSPQETQYF.

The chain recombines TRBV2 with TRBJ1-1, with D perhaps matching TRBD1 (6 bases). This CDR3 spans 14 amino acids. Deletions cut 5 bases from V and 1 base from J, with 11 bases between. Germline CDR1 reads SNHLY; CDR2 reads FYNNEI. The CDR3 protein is CASSPQGSNTEAFF. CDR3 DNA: TGTGCCAGCAGTCCCCAGGGGTCGAACACTGAAGCTTTCTTT.

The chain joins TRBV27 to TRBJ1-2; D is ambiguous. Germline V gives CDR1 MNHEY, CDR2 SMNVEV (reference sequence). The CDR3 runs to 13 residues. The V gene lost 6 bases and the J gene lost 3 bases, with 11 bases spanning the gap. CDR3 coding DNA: TGTGCCAGCAGAGACGGGGAACACTATGGCTACACCTTC. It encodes CASRDGEHYGYTF.

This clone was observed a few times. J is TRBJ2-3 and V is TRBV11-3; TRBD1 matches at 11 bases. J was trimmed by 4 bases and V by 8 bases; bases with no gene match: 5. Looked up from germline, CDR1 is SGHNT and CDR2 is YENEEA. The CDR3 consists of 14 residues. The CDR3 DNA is TGTGCCAGCGCGGACAGGGGGCATCCAGATACGCAGTATTTT. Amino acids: CASADRGHPDTQYF.

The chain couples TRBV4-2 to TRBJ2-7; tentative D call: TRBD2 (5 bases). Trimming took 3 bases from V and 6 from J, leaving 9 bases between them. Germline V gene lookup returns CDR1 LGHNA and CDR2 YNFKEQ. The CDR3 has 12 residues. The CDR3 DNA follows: TGTGCCAGCAGCCATGCAGGAGGCGAGCAGTACTTC. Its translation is CASSHAGGEQYF.

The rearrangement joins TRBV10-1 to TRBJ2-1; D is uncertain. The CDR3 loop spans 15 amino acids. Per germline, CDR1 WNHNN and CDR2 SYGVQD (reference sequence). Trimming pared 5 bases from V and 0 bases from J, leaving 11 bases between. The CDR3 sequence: CASSPALSSYNEQFF. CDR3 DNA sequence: TGCGCCAGCAGTCCGGCCCTAAGCTCCTACAATGAGCAGTTCTTC.

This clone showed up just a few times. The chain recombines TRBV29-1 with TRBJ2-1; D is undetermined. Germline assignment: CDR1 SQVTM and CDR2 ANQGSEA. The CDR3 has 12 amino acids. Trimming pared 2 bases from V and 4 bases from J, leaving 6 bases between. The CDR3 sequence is CSVEPRYNEQFF. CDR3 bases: TGCAGCGTTGAACCCCGTTACAATGAGCAGTTCTTC.

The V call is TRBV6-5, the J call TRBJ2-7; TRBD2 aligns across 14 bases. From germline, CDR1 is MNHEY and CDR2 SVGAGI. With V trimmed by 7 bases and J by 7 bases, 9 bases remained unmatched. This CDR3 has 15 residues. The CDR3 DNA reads TGTGCCAGCACTCCCGGGACTAGCGGGAGTGGGGAGCAGTACTTC. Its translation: CASTPGTSGSGEQYF.

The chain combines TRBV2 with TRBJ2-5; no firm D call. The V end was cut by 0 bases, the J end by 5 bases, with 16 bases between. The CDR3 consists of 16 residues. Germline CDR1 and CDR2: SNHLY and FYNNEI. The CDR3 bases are TGTGCCAGCAGTGAAGCGTACAACCGAAGAGAGGAGACCCAGTACTTC. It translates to CASSEAYNRREETQYF.

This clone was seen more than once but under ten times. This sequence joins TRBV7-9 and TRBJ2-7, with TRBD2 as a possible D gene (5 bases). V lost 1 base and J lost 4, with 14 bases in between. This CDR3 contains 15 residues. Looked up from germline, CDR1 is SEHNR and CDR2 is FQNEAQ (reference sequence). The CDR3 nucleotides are TGTGCCAGCAGCTTAGGGAGCGGAGTAGGTTACGAGCAGTACTTC. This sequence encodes CASSLGSGVGYEQYF.

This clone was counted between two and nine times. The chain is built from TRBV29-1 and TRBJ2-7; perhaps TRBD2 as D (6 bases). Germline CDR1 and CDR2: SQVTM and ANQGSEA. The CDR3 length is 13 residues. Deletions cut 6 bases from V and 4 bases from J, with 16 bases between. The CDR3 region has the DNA TGCAGCGTGATGTTAGCGGAGCAGTACGAGCAGTACTTC. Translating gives CSVMLAEQYEQYF.

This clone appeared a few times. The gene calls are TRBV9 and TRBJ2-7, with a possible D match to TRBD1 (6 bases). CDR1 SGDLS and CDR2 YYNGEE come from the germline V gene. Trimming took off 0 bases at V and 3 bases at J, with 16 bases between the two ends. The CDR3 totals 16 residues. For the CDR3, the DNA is TGTGCCAGCAGCGTAGGCCTCCGGACAGTCGACTACGAGCAGTACTTC. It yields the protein CASSVGLRTVDYEQYF.

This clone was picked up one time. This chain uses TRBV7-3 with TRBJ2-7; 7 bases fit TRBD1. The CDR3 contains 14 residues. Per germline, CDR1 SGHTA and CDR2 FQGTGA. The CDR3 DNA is TGTGCTCATATACCGGGACAGAGATTCTACGAGCAGTACTTC. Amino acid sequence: CAHIPGQRFYEQYF.

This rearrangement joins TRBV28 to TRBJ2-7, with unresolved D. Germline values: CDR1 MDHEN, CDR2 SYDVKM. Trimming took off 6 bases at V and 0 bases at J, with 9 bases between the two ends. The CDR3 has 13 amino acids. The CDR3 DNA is TGTGCCAGCAGCCCCTCCAGCTCCTACGAGCAGTACTTC. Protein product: CASSPSSSYEQYF.

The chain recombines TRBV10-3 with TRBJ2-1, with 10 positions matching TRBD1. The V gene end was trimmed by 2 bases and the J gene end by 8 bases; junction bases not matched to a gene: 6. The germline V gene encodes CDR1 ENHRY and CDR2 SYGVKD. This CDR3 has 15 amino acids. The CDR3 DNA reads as TGTGCCATCAGTGAGGACAGGGGGCTGTCATATGAGCAGTTCTTC. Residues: CAISEDRGLSYEQFF.

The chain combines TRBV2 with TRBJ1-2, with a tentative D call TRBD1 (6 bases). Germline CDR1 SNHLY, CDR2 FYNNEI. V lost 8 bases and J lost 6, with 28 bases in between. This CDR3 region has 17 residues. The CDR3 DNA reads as TGTGCCAGCTCCGGTGGCAGGGGCCCCCCCCCGGTGGATGGCTACACCTTC. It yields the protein CASSGGRGPPPVDGYTF.

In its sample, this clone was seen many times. Here the CDR3 DNA reads TGTGCCAGCAGCCAGGGGGGGGACAACCGAGAGACCCAGTACTTC. As protein: CASSQGGDNRETQYF. The gene calls are TRBV9 and TRBJ2-5; D may correspond to TRBD1 or TRBD2 (7 bases each). Germline CDR1 is SGDLS and CDR2 is YYNGEE. The CDR3 is made up of 15 amino acids. Deletions cut 4 bases from V and 4 bases from J, with 17 bases between.